A single sample is the source of the 20 T cell receptor beta chains below, sequenced in a study of blood T cells in healthy people across ages. Using a J-beta primer mix together with a sample-barcoded 5' primer, a second PCR was run for about 6 to 12 cycles. TCRdb ran MiXCR on the 5' RACE reads and lists one entry per CDR3 protein. The profile shows some 760,000 distinct CDR3 sequences, more than 20% of them singletons. This sample also belongs to another study, concerning T cells of mothers and their children.

Sequenced sample: blood. These receptors came from a boy aged 10-17 years in good health.

The V call is TRBV6-2 or TRBV6-3, the J call TRBJ1-6; D is ambiguous. CDR1 and CDR2 (germline): MNHEY, SVGEGT. The CDR3 has 14 amino acids. Trimming took 0 bases from V and 11 from J, leaving 11 bases between them. CDR3 coding DNA: TGTGCCAGCAGTTACTCGAACTGGGGAGCACCCCTCCACTTT. This gives the protein CASSYSNWGAPLHF.

This clonotype was detected only a few times. J is TRBJ2-2 and V is TRBV7-2; TRBD2 matches 9 bases. V shed 6 bases, J shed 5 bases, and the junction held 19 bases outside the gene matches. The CDR3 spans 19 residues. Germline V lookup: CDR1 SGHTA, CDR2 FQGNSA. The CDR3 loop is CASSQIAGAVAAATGELFF. The CDR3 DNA follows: TGTGCCAGCAGTCAAATAGCGGGAGCGGTCGCCGCGGCTACCGGGGAGCTGTTTTTT. Supplemented by reference TRBV7-2 and TRBJ2-2, the full variable domain reads GAGVSQSPSNKVTEKGKDVELRCDPISGHTALYWYRQSLGQGLEFLIYFQGNSAPDKSGLPSDRFSAERTGGSVSTLTIQRTQQEDSAVYLCASSQIAGAVAAATGELFFGEGSRLTVL.

In this sample, this clonotype turned up a few times. The rearrangement uses TRBV5-1 and TRBJ1-5; no definite D call. There are 13 residues in the CDR3. Deletions cut 0 bases from V and 6 bases from J, with 7 bases between. CDR1 SGHRS and CDR2 YFSETQ come from the germline V gene. CDR3 in amino acids: CASSLDLSQPQHF. Here the CDR3 DNA reads TGCGCCAGCAGCTTGGATCTCAGTCAGCCCCAGCATTTT.

The CDR3 reads CASIGGFSLTSPLHF. The CDR3 nucleotides read TGTGCCAGCATTGGAGGCTTTTCCCTCACTTCACCCCTCCACTTT. The genes are TRBV2 and TRBJ1-6; D remains unclear. The CDR3 consists of 15 residues. V lost 7 bases and J lost 9, with 19 bases in between. Germline CDR1 and CDR2: SNHLY and FYNNEI. The full variable domain, completed using reference TRBV2 and TRBJ1-6, is EPEVTQTPSHQVTQMGQEVILRCVPISNHLYFYWYRQILGQKVEFLVSFYNNEISEKSEIFDDQFSVERPDGSNFTLKIRSTKLEDSAMYFCASIGGFSLTSPLHFGNGTRLTVT.

The gene calls are TRBV28 and TRBJ2-7, with TRBD2 identical over 12 bases. Germline loops: CDR1 MDHEN, CDR2 SYDVKM. The CDR3 contains 14 residues. Losses at the gene ends were 5 bases for V and 5 bases for J; bases not matched to a gene: 4. CDR3 bases: TGTGCCAGCAGTGTAAGACTAGCGGGAGACGAGCAGTACTTC. This gives the protein CASSVRLAGDEQYF.

V and J are TRBV29-1 and TRBJ1-2; 8 nucleotides match TRBD1. The V and J ends lost 7 bases and 0 bases, in that order; junction bases with no gene match: 19. This CDR3 is built from 18 residues. CDR1 is SQVTM, CDR2 ANQGSEA, per germline. CDR3 nucleotides: TGCAGCGCCGAAACGGGGGGAGGACAGGGTAAATCTAACTATGGCTACACCTTC. Translated: CSAETGGGQGKSNYGYTF.

The chain combines TRBV2 with TRBJ2-4; D unresolved. The CDR3 has 15 residues. Germline lookup yields CDR1 SNHLY and CDR2 FYNNEI. Trimming took off 5 bases at V and 2 bases at J, with 13 bases between the two ends. CDR3 coding DNA: TGTGCCAGCAGTTCATCGAAGAGGACCAAAAACATTCAGTACTTC. This encodes CASSSSKRTKNIQYF. The entire variable domain, with the rest obtained from reference TRBV2 and TRBJ2-4, is as follows: EPEVTQTPSHQVTQMGQEVILRCVPISNHLYFYWYRQILGQKVEFLVSFYNNEISEKSEIFDDQFSVERPDGSNFTLKIRSTKLEDSAMYFCASSSSKRTKNIQYFGAGTRLSVL.

This rearrangement joins TRBV20-1 to TRBJ1-2, with TRBD1 identical over 7 bases. With 6 bases clipped from V and 8 bases from J, the junction kept 6 bases outside the gene matches. Per the germline V gene, CDR1 is DFQATT and CDR2 is SNEGSKA (reference sequence). This CDR3 region has 11 residues. This CDR3 is CSAGTVRGYTF. The CDR3 coding sequence is TGCAGTGCCGGGACAGTCAGGGGCTACACCTTC.

The rearrangement links TRBV20-1 to TRBJ2-5, with D perhaps matching TRBD2 (6 bases). Germline V gives CDR1 DFQATT, CDR2 SNEGSKA (reference sequence). The V and J ends lost 6 bases and 0 bases respectively, with 11 bases between them. The length of the CDR3 is 13 residues. CDR3 amino acids: CSAMGLHQETQYF. CDR3 nucleotides: TGCAGTGCCATGGGACTTCACCAAGAGACCCAGTACTTC.

This clonotype was observed a handful of times. The chain combines TRBV28 with TRBJ2-7; tentatively, D is TRBD2 (5 bases). CDR3 length equals 14 residues. Germline V gene sequence: CDR1 MDHEN, CDR2 SYDVKM. Trimming removed 5 bases at V and 1 base at J, with 12 bases between. The CDR3 region has the DNA TGTGCCAGCAGTGGTGAGGGCGGATCCTACGAGCAGTACTTC. This sequence encodes CASSGEGGSYEQYF.

Only a few counts were recorded for this clonotype. The V and J genes are TRBV5-1 and TRBJ2-5; the D gene is possibly TRBD1 (6 bases). This CDR3 spans 15 amino acids. The ends were cut back, 7 bases at V and 4 bases at J, with 20 bases in the middle. The germline gives CDR1 SGHRS, CDR2 YFSETQ. CDR3 in amino acids: CASRRELQGRETQYF. The CDR3 DNA reads TGCGCCAGCCGAAGGGAGCTCCAGGGGAGAGAGACCCAGTACTTC.

This clonotype was seen a handful of times. This chain joins TRBV20-1 and TRBJ2-7; possibly TRBD1 or TRBD2 for D (5 bases each). Germline CDR1 and CDR2: DFQATT and SNEGSKA (reference sequence). Trimming removed 0 bases at V and 3 bases at J, with 9 bases between. The CDR3 covers 13 residues. CDR3 amino acids: CSARESGGYEQYF. CDR3 in DNA: TGCAGTGCTAGAGAGAGTGGGGGCTACGAGCAGTACTTC.

The table lists this clonotype with a few counts. This chain connects TRBV7-2 to TRBJ1-6, with a tentative D call TRBD1 (5 bases). Trimming pared 5 bases from V and 11 bases from J, leaving 13 bases between. From germline, CDR1 is SGHTA and CDR2 FQGNSA. This CDR3 is built from 13 residues. The CDR3 protein is CASSHPGSPPLHF. CDR3 sequence (DNA): TGTGCCAGCAGCCATCCAGGGTCTCCACCCCTCCACTTT.

Only a few counts were recorded for this clonotype. The CDR3 nucleotides are TGCAGTGGGGGTGATCAAGGGGGTAATGGCTACACCTTC. Amino acid sequence: CSGGDQGGNGYTF. The chain couples TRBV20-1 to TRBJ1-2; D is perhaps TRBD1 (6 bases). The ends were cut back, 7 bases at V and 6 bases at J, with 18 bases in the middle. In germline, CDR1 is DFQATT, CDR2 SNEGSKA (reference sequence). The CDR3 spans 13 residues.

This chain connects TRBV4-1 to TRBJ2-1; 9 bases fit TRBD1. Germline CDR1 MGHRA, CDR2 YSYEKL. Trimming took 4 bases from V and 4 from J; bases not matched to a gene: 8. The CDR3 runs to 16 residues. The CDR3 here is CASSPTSGTGYNEQFF. Here the CDR3 DNA reads TGCGCCAGCAGCCCGACCTCCGGGACAGGGTACAATGAGCAGTTCTTC.

This rearrangement joins TRBV7-8 to TRBJ1-5, with D uncertain. This CDR3 has 18 residues. Germline loops: CDR1 SGHVS, CDR2 FQNEAQ. V lost 5 bases, J lost 3 bases, and 23 bases lay in between. CDR3: CASSATPAGGIYNQPQHF. The CDR3 DNA is TGTGCCAGCAGCGCCACCCCCGCAGGAGGTATTTACAATCAGCCCCAGCATTTT.

In nucleotides, the CDR3 is TGCGCCAGCAGCTTTGGACAAACTGAAGCTTTCTTT. Its protein is CASSFGQTEAFF. This rearrangement joins TRBV5-1 to TRBJ1-1; TRBD1 is a possible D gene (5 bases). The CDR3 sequence is 12 residues long. Trimming left V 2 bases short and J 5 bases short, with 7 bases between. CDR1 SGHRS and CDR2 YFSETQ come from the germline V gene. Variable domain in full (rest from reference TRBV5-1 and TRBJ1-1): KAGVTQTPRYLIKTRGQQVTLSCSPISGHRSVSWYQQTPGQGLQFLFEYFSETQRNKGNFPGRFSGRQFSNSRSEMNVSTLELGDSALYLCASSFGQTEAFFGQGTRLTVV.

The chain employs TRBV11-2 and TRBJ1-1; TRBD1 is a possible D gene (5 bases). Trimming shortened V by 5 bases and J by 5 bases, and 21 bases separated the two germline ends. The CDR3 has 16 amino acids. Per the germline V gene, CDR1 is SGHAT and CDR2 is FQNNGV. The CDR3 DNA sequence: TGTGCCAGCAGCCCGGAAGCCAGGGTCGTTGATACTGAAGCTTTCTTT. Amino acids: CASSPEARVVDTEAFF.

This sequence joins TRBV29-1 and TRBJ2-5, with 16 bases fitting TRBD2. The CDR3 totals 15 residues. Germline V gene data show CDR1 as SQVTM and CDR2 as ANQGSEA. V was pared by 3 bases and J by 4 bases, with 2 bases of the junction left unmatched. CDR3 sequence (DNA): TGCAGCGTTGAGGGGACTAGCGGGAGGGCAGAGACCCAGTACTTC. This encodes CSVEGTSGRAETQYF.

The chain employs TRBV20-1 and TRBJ1-5, with TRBD1 as a possible D gene (5 bases). The CDR3 has 12 residues. V gave up 3 bases and J gave up 7 bases, with 10 bases separating them. Germline CDR1 DFQATT, CDR2 SNEGSKA (reference sequence). DNA of the CDR3: TGCAGTGCTAGTGGAGGGGCGCAGCCCCAGCATTTT. Translation: CSASGGAQPQHF.